This T cell receptor (beta chain) comes out of a study of human T cells and chemical hapten exposure. Looking at the study overall: Each patient's scalp received weekly diphenylcyclopropenone throughout the approximately 24-week study.

TCRdb re-called the RACE reads through MiXCR, storing one row per CDR3 protein. The sample lists about 120,000 distinct CDR3 sequences, about 12% occurring once. This clonotype was picked up many times. As for time point: patch test 1, 2 weeks after DPC sensitization. Treatment in this sample: therapeutic diphenylcyclopropenone sensitization with weekly scalp DPC. Blood was collected ahead of every patch test applied. Sample donors consisted of patients with alopecia, aged 18 to 70 years, who were suitable for DPC. The sample here was whole blood, taken in connection with sensitization to the hapten diphenylcyclopropenone (DPC). This sequence originates from a woman in her fifties or sixties with alopecia areata. Some clones in this sample may be carry-over from other donors' samples.

The chain's CDR3 is CASSQGVAGGPRNEQFF. The CDR3 region has the DNA TGCGCCAGCAGCCAAGGGGTAGCGGGGGGGCCGAGGAATGAGCAGTTCTTC. The chain couples TRBV4-3 to TRBJ2-1; 11 nucleotides agree with TRBD2. The CDR3 extends over 17 amino acids. J gave up 7 bases and V 1 base, and 9 bases lay outside the gene matches. Germline V gene sequence: CDR1 LGHNA, CDR2 YSLEER.